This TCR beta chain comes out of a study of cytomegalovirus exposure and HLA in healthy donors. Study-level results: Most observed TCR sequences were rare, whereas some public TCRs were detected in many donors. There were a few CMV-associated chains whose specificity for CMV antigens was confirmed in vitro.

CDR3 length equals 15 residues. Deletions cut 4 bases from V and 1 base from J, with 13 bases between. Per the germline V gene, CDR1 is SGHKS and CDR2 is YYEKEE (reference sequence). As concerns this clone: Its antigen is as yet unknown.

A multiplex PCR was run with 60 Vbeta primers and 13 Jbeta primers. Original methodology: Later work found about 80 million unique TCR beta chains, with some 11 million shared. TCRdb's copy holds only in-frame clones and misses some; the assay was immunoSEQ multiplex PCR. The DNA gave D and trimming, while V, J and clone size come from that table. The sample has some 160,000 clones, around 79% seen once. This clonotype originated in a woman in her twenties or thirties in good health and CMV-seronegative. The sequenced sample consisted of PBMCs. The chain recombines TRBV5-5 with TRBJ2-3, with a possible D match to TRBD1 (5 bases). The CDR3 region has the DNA TGTGCCAGCAGCCCCCAGGGTCCAGGCACAGATACGCAGTATTTT. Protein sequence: CASSPQGPGTDTQYF.